The 30 T cell receptor beta chains below were found in one sample sequenced in a study of blood T cell repertoires in COVID-19. Here immunoSEQ multiplex PCR was the method, and the copy in TCRdb shows in-frame clones only, minus some. The sample has around 260,000 clones, about 87% seen once; the top ten hold 10%. The source material was peripheral blood. These receptors originate from a woman in her sixties or seventies with COVID-19, enrolled during active disease.

The V gene is TRBV6-6, the J gene TRBJ1-2; no firm D call. CDR3 size: 12 residues. Germline V gives CDR1 MNHNY, CDR2 SVGAGI (reference sequence). Trimming shortened V by 6 bases and J by 3 bases, and 8 bases separated the two germline ends. CDR3 coding DNA: TGTGCCAGCAGCACAGAAGACTATGGCTACACCTTC. Translation gives CASSTEDYGYTF.

This clone occurred once. This sequence joins TRBV5-1 and TRBJ2-2; 16 bases agree with TRBD2. Losses at the gene ends were 3 bases for V and 6 bases for J; bases not matched to a gene: 5. Germline CDR1 reads SGHRS; CDR2 reads YFSETQ. This CDR3 comprises 17 residues. The DNA of the CDR3 is TGCGCCAGCAGCTACGGGACTAGCGGGAGGGTGGCCGGGGAGCTGTTTTTT. Translated: CASSYGTSGRVAGELFF.

Details on this clone: The sample contains more than one DNA sequence encoding this CDR3. The chain links TRBV5-1 to TRBJ1-5; maybe TRBD1 (5 bases). V was clipped by 0 bases and J by 4 bases, with 5 bases between them. CDR3 size: 13 residues. CDR1 and CDR2 from the germline V gene are SGHRS and YFSETQ. CDR3 DNA sequence: TGCGCCAGCAGCTTGGGACAGAATCAGCCCCAGCATTTT. Amino acids: CASSLGQNQPQHF.

The chain is built from TRBV21-1 and TRBJ1-4. TRBV21-1 is a pseudogene locus. The CDR3 contains 16 residues. CDR3 nucleotide sequence: TGTGCCAGCAGCAGAGGAAGCGGAGAGCTAAATGAAAAACTGTTTTTT. Its translation: CASSRGSGELNEKLFF.

The chain joins TRBV2 to TRBJ2-6; 9 bases match TRBD1. CDR3 size: 17 residues. The germline CDR1 and CDR2 sequences are SNHLY and FYNNEI. Trimming cost V 6 bases and J 2 bases; bases outside gene matches: 8. CDR3 region: CASRPGQGIPGANVLTF. The CDR3 DNA reads as TGTGCCAGCAGACCGGGACAGGGCATCCCTGGGGCCAACGTCCTGACTTTC.

The genes are TRBV5-5 and TRBJ2-7; 7 positions agree with TRBD2. V shed 4 bases, J shed 1 base, and the junction held 14 bases outside the gene matches. This CDR3 has 17 residues. CDR1 is SGHKS, CDR2 YYEKEE, per germline (reference sequence). The CDR3 region has the DNA TGTGCCAGCAGCGCAAACTACGGGGAGGGTGGATCCTACGAGCAGTACTTC. Translation: CASSANYGEGGSYEQYF.

The genes are TRBV29-1 and TRBJ1-1, with unresolved D. The germline CDR1 and CDR2 sequences are SQVTM and ANQGSEA. This CDR3 is built from 13 residues. The germline V and J ends were trimmed by 6 bases and 1 base, with 12 bases remaining between them. The CDR3: CSVSEEPNTEAFF. CDR3 nucleotide sequence: TGCAGCGTGTCGGAGGAGCCGAACACTGAAGCTTTCTTT.

The chain carries TRBV24-1 and TRBJ2-7, with 8 positions matching TRBD2. With V trimmed by 8 bases and J by 4 bases, 21 bases remained unmatched. The CDR3 contains 18 residues. Germline V gives CDR1 KGHDR, CDR2 SFDVKD. In DNA form, the CDR3 reads TGTGCCACCAAAGCAAGGGGTTCCCTAACGGGAGGGTTTTACGAGCAGTACTTC. Its protein product is CATKARGSLTGGFYEQYF.

This clone has a single count. The rearrangement uses TRBV7-2 and TRBJ2-2, with TRBD2 identical over 13 bases. The CDR3 totals 16 residues. The germline CDR1 and CDR2 sequences are SGHTA and FQGNSA. The V gene end was trimmed by 1 base and the J gene end by 5 bases; junction bases not matched to a gene: 1. The CDR3, as DNA: TGTGCCAGCAGCTTAGTGGGACTAGCGGGAACCGGGGAGCTGTTTTTT. This sequence encodes CASSLVGLAGTGELFF.

The chain couples TRBV10-3 to TRBJ2-1; 13 bases agree with TRBD2. CDR1 ENHRY and CDR2 SYGVKD come from the germline V gene. This CDR3 contains 16 residues. V lost 5 bases, J lost 9 bases, and 10 bases stayed unmatched. The CDR3 region is CAISPAGTSGKFEQFF. For the CDR3, the DNA is TGTGCCATCAGTCCAGCCGGGACTAGCGGGAAGTTTGAGCAGTTCTTC.

This clone came up once. The chain recombines TRBV2 with TRBJ2-7; D remains ambiguous. Germline V CDR1 and CDR2: SNHLY, FYNNEI. CDR3 length: 13 amino acids. Between the trimmed V and J ends, which lost 2 bases and 7 bases, there was a span of 12 bases. For the CDR3, the DNA is TGTGCCAGCAGTGAACGGGTAGCTGGTGAGCAGTACTTC. Amino acids: CASSERVAGEQYF.

This clone was recorded only once. This sequence joins TRBV5-1 and TRBJ2-7; 10 nucleotides line up with TRBD2. The CDR3 runs 16 residues. With 2 bases clipped from V and 0 bases from J, the junction kept 5 bases outside the gene matches. The germline V gene encodes CDR1 SGHRS and CDR2 YFSETQ. Written as DNA, the CDR3 is TGCGCCAGCAGCTTTGTCGGGACTAGCGACTCCTACGAGCAGTACTTC. Residues: CASSFVGTSDSYEQYF.

V gene TRBV5-6 combines with J gene TRBJ1-2, with TRBD1 as a possible D gene (6 bases). There are 14 residues in the CDR3. Germline V gene sequence: CDR1 SGHDT, CDR2 YYEEEE. Deletions cut 4 bases from V and 7 bases from J, with 17 bases between. In nucleotides, the CDR3 is TGTGCCAGCAGCCCCGGGGGGGGGCGACGTGGCTACACCTTC. Encoded protein: CASSPGGGRRGYTF.

The V call is TRBV5-1, the J call TRBJ2-1; 12 nucleotides align to TRBD2. The trim removed 4 bases at V and 4 bases at J, leaving 12 bases unmatched. This CDR3 region has 18 residues. From germline, CDR1 is SGHRS and CDR2 YFSETQ. DNA of the CDR3: TGCGCCAGCAGCCCGGGGGCTAGCGGGAGGGTTGCTTACAATGAGCAGTTCTTC. It yields the protein CASSPGASGRVAYNEQFF.

As DNA, the CDR3 is TGCGCCAGCAGCTTGGCATGGACAGCGTCCTACGAGCAGTACTTC. Its translation is CASSLAWTASYEQYF. This chain uses TRBV5-1 with TRBJ2-7; maybe TRBD1 (6 bases). This CDR3 has 15 residues. Germline CDR1 SGHRS, CDR2 YFSETQ. The V and J ends lost 0 bases and 1 base respectively, with 11 bases between them.

V gene TRBV11-3 combines with J gene TRBJ2-1; D unresolved. The CDR3 has 10 amino acids. The V gene lost 5 bases and the J gene lost 10 bases, with 6 bases spanning the gap. CDR1 SGHNT and CDR2 YENEEA come from the germline V gene. The CDR3 DNA follows: TGTGCCAGCAGCCGTGAGGAGCAGTTCTTC. Amino acids: CASSREEQFF.

V is TRBV11-2 and J is TRBJ2-1; D remains unclear. The CDR3 runs 15 residues. Trimming removed 5 bases from V and 0 bases from J, with 11 bases in between. CDR1 SGHAT and CDR2 FQNNGV come from the germline V gene. The CDR3: CASSPTESSYNEQFF. The CDR3 DNA sequence: TGTGCCAGCAGCCCCACAGAGAGCTCCTACAATGAGCAGTTCTTC.

The chain joins TRBV12-3 or TRBV12-4 to TRBJ1-1, with a weak D call TRBD1 (5 bases). Trimming cost V 5 bases and J 1 base, with 8 bases left between them. The CDR3 runs to 13 residues. The CDR3 spells CASSNGGNTEAFF. The CDR3 bases are TGTGCCAGCAGTAACGGGGGGAACACTGAAGCTTTCTTT.

The V gene is TRBV27, the J gene TRBJ2-7; 11 bases map to TRBD2. This CDR3 contains 17 residues. Trimming took 6 bases from V and 0 from J; bases not matched to a gene: 10. Germline V gene lookup returns CDR1 MNHEY and CDR2 SMNVEV (reference sequence). The CDR3 DNA follows: TGTGCCAGCAGCTTAATGGGACTAGCGGAAGTCTCCTACGAGCAGTACTTC. Translation: CASSLMGLAEVSYEQYF.

This chain joins TRBV27 and TRBJ1-6; weak D call: TRBD1 (5 bases). From germline, CDR1 is MNHEY and CDR2 SMNVEV (reference sequence). V was pared by 8 bases and J by 7 bases, with 12 bases between. The CDR3 is made up of 13 amino acids. This CDR3 reads CASGWTRNSPLHF. The DNA for the CDR3 is TGTGCCAGCGGGTGGACAAGGAATTCACCCCTCCACTTT.

The table lists this clone with a count of one. V is TRBV3-1 (or the pseudogene TRBV3-2) and J is TRBJ1-2; D gene unclear. Germline V gene lookup returns CDR1 LGHDT and CDR2 YNNKEL (reference sequence). With 0 bases removed from V and 8 bases from J, the gap between germline ends came to 16 bases. CDR3 length: 15 residues. CDR3 in DNA: TGTGCCAGCAGCCAAGACTTAAGAGGGTCGCGGGGCTACACCTTC. It encodes CASSQDLRGSRGYTF.

The chain couples TRBV5-4 to TRBJ1-2; the D gene is possibly TRBD1 (5 bases). The CDR3 totals 15 residues. V shed 4 bases and J shed 0 bases, with 13 bases lying between them. Germline lookup yields CDR1 SGHNT and CDR2 YYREEE (reference sequence). The CDR3 coding sequence is TGTGCCAGCAGCCCGGGGGAGTTAGCTAACTATGGCTACACCTTC. Translating it yields CASSPGELANYGYTF.

The chain joins TRBV5-4 to TRBJ2-3; TRBD2 aligns across 7 bases. CDR3 size: 15 residues. V was clipped by 6 bases and J by 4 bases; unmatched bases: 11. Germline V gene sequence: CDR1 SGHNT, CDR2 YYREEE (reference sequence). The CDR3 reads CASTSGGNRADTQYF. The CDR3 bases are TGTGCCAGCACCTCGGGAGGAAACCGAGCAGATACGCAGTATTTT.

This clone was seen only a few times. The J gene is TRBJ1-5, the V gene TRBV12-5, with 8 bases aligning to TRBD1. The ends lost 1 base at V and 1 base at J; junction bases unmatched: 6. The CDR3 totals 17 residues. Germline V gene sequence: CDR1 LGHNT, CDR2 FRNRAP. CDR3 DNA: TGTGCTAGTGGTTTGGGACAGGGGCAAGGCAGCAATCAGCCCCAGCATTTT. Its translation is CASGLGQGQGSNQPQHF.

The J gene is TRBJ1-1, the V gene TRBV6-6, with a tentative D call TRBD1 (5 bases). The CDR3 has 13 residues. CDR1 and CDR2 (germline): MNHNY, SVGAGI (reference sequence). Trimming left V 2 bases short and J 3 bases short, with 7 bases between. In DNA form, the CDR3 reads TGTGCCAGCAGTTACGGGGGGGACACTGAAGCTTTCTTT. Its protein is CASSYGGDTEAFF.

The chain is built from TRBV19 and TRBJ2-7, with 7 bases identical to TRBD2. V lost 6 bases and J lost 4; bases outside the gene matches: 9. CDR3 length: 14 residues. Germline-derived CDR1 and CDR2 are LNHDA and SQIVND (reference sequence). The CDR3 region is CASSDKAGEYEQYF. CDR3 in DNA: TGTGCCAGTAGCGATAAGGCGGGAGAATACGAGCAGTACTTC.

The chain carries TRBV5-1 and TRBJ1-4; TRBD1 might be the D (5 bases). Germline CDR1 SGHRS, CDR2 YFSETQ. This CDR3 comprises 16 residues. The V gene lost 4 bases and the J gene lost 0 bases, with 13 bases spanning the gap. Here the CDR3 DNA reads TGCGCCAGCAGCGTAGGACACTCCGCAACTAATGAAAAACTGTTTTTT. This encodes CASSVGHSATNEKLFF. The complete variable domain, with remaining parts taken from reference TRBV5-1 and TRBJ1-4, reads KAGVTQTPRYLIKTRGQQVTLSCSPISGHRSVSWYQQTPGQGLQFLFEYFSETQRNKGNFPGRFSGRQFSNSRSEMNVSTLELGDSALYLCASSVGHSATNEKLFFGSGTQLSVL.

This clone was seen only a few times. This chain links TRBV28 with TRBJ1-6; D is unresolved. CDR1 MDHEN and CDR2 SYDVKM come from the germline V gene. Trimming shortened V by 3 bases and J by 7 bases, and 10 bases separated the two germline ends. The CDR3 covers 14 residues. The DNA for the CDR3 is TGTGCCAGCAGTTTTACCAACAGCAATTCACCCCTCCACTTT. It encodes CASSFTNSNSPLHF.

This clone was observed once. The chain is built from TRBV19 and TRBJ2-2, with TRBD2 matching 8 bases. This CDR3 is built from 14 residues. V dropped 6 bases and J dropped 7; count of bases not matched to a gene: 7. Germline CDR1 reads LNHDA; CDR2 reads SQIVND (reference sequence). CDR3 DNA sequence: TGTGCCAGTAGGCTCAGCGGGAGTGGCGGGGAGCTGTTTTTT. Translating it yields CASRLSGSGGELFF.

V gene TRBV19 combines with J gene TRBJ1-1, with D tentatively TRBD1 (5 bases). CDR3 length equals 14 residues. Germline CDR1 and CDR2: LNHDA and SQIVND (reference sequence). V shed 3 bases and J shed 4 bases, with 12 bases lying between them. Here the CDR3 reads CASSILGGSTEAFF. The CDR3 DNA reads as TGTGCCAGTAGTATCCTCGGGGGGAGCACTGAAGCTTTCTTT.